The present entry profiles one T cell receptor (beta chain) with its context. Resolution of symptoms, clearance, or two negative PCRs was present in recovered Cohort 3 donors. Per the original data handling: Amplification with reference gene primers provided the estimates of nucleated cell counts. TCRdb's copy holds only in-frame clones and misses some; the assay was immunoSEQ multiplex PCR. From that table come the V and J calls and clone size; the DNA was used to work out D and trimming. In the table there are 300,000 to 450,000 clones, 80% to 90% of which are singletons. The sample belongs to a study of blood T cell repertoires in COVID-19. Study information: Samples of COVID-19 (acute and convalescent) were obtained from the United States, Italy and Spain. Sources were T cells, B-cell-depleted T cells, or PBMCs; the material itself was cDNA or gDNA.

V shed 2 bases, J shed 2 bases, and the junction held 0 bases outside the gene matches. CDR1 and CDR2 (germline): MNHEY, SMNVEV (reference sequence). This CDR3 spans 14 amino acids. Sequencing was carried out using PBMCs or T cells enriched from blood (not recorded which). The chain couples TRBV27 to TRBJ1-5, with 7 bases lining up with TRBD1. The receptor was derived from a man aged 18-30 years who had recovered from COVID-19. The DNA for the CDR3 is TGTGCCAGCAGTTTAGGACAGGGCAATCAGCCCCAGCATTTT. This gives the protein CASSLGQGNQPQHF.